Sequencing of this T cell receptor beta chain was carried out in a study of CD8+ T cells in alopecia areata. Study-level background: Tofacitinib was taken orally by treated patients, and the dose was 5 to 10 mg twice daily. The protocol delivered tofacitinib for 6 to 18 months, then withdrew it for 6 months. Overall study findings and caveats: Mice showed TCR sharing more clearly than patients did, possibly owing to HLA.

Turning to this clone: The antigen is not known.

Following RNA extraction, reverse transcription yielded cDNA that acted as the sequencing template. Using immunoSEQ multiplex PCR, the repertoire was profiled, and TCRdb retains in-frame clones only, with some absent. The table records under 70,000 clones, about 96% of them present only once. The germline CDR1 and CDR2 sequences are SEHNR and FQNEAQ (reference sequence). V was clipped by 5 bases and J by 8 bases, with 11 bases between them. The CDR3 length is 12 residues. This chain connects TRBV7-9 to TRBJ2-3, with D hard to call. This receptor was obtained from a human donor with alopecia areata. The sequenced sample was CD8+ T cells sorted from blood, obtained at week 0. In DNA form, the CDR3 reads TGTGCCAGCAGCGCAAGGGAAGCTACGCAGTATTTT. Protein product: CASSAREATQYF.